This T cell receptor beta chain is from a study of tumor-infiltrating lymphocytes in primary liver carcinoma. Across the whole study: Donors had hepatocellular carcinoma or combined HCC and intrahepatic cholangiocarcinoma.

A primer in the constant region served to generate TCR beta cDNA from 500 ng of total RNA. What produced the TCR beta libraries was three nested multiplex PCR rounds using slightly modified ARM-PCR. TRBV1-TRBV30 forward primers paired with a C-beta reverse primer were used in the first two PCR rounds, which ran about 11 cycles each. MiXCR was run by TCRdb on the multiplex PCR reads, yielding one entry per CDR3 protein. This repertoire shows approximately 300,000 distinct CDR3 sequences, about 60% found once; its top ten account for around 9.5%. Blood RNA was derived from unsorted whole blood, and germline DNA was extracted too. About this clonotype itself: Its specificity is not known. This likely comes from a read error, as the CDR3 has no conserved phenylalanine or tryptophan at its end.

Trimming removed 4 bases from V and 4 bases from J, with 14 bases in between. CDR1 SGHRS and CDR2 YFSETQ come from the germline V gene. The CDR3 sequence is 14 residues long. General study points: Tumors reached a significantly greater top-250-clone fraction than blood did (p = 0.039).

The sample was peripheral blood. This TCR derives from a man aged 40-49 years with primary liver carcinoma and hepatitis B virus infection. The genes are TRBV5-1 and TRBJ2-5; D possibly corresponds to TRBD2 (6 bases). The CDR3 DNA reads as TGCGCCAGCAGCCCGATGGGTAGCGGAGAGACCCAGTACTTA. The encoded protein is CASSPMGSGETQYL.